Listed below are T cell receptor beta chains from one sample, sequenced in a study of memory CD4+ T cells and cytomegalovirus serostatus. Method: immunoSEQ multiplex PCR; TCRdb's copy keeps in-frame clones and lacks some. The sample has around 50,000 clones, under 80% seen once. Sequencing input: memory CD4+ T cells from blood. Receptor source: an adult in good health and CMV-seronegative. The conserved cysteine and the conserved F or W are not part of the CDR3 here. Some rows mark clone size as missing; the rest say once, few, many or name a class of expanded clone.

clone size,J gene,V gene,CDR3 protein
.,TRBJ1-3,TRBV7-8,ASSLTGRNSGNTIY
few,TRBJ2-7,TRBV2,ASTADREAHHEQY
.,TRBJ1-4,TRBV18,ASSPPGTADEKLF
.,TRBJ2-1,TRBV30,AWRRPSHNEQF
few,TRBJ2-1,TRBV28,ASRVAGRQNEQF
.,TRBJ2-7,TRBV28,ASRREGNLYEQY
.,TRBJ2-7,TRBV10-3,AVQGRTYEQY
few,TRBJ2-2,TRBV5-1,ASSLDRANTGELF
.,TRBJ2-3,TRBV4-2,ASSQPKREPWPLSTDTQY
.,TRBJ2-3,TRBV10-1,ASRGRSDTQY
.,TRBJ2-1,TRBV7-8,ASSPRSGGIISSYNEQF
once,TRBJ2-7,TRBV29-1,SVLRDTSSYEQY
.,TRBJ2-5,TRBV5-1,ASSVWAGHQETQY
.,TRBJ2-7,TRBV5-1,ASSFTGTSTREQY